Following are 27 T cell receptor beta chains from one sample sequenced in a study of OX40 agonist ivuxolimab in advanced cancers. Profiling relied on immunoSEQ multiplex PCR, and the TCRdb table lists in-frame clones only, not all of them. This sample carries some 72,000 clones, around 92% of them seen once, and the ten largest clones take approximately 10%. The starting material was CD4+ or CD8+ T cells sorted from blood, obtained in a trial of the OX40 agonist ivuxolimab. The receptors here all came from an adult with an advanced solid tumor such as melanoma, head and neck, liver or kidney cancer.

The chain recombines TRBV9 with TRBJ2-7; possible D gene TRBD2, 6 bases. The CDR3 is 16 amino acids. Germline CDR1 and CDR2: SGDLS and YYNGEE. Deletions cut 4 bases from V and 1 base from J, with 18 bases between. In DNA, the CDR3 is TGTGCCAGCAGCTTGGGAATTGATGGGGGGTCCTACGAGCAGTACTTC. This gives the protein CASSLGIDGGSYEQYF.

The CDR3 DNA reads TGTGCCAGCAGCTTTCGGTGGACCCCGAATGAAAAACTGTTTTTT. It codes for CASSFRWTPNEKLFF. The V call is TRBV5-8, the J call TRBJ1-4; D remains unclear. This CDR3 region has 15 residues. V was shortened by 2 bases and J by 5 bases, with 13 bases between the two germline ends. Germline V lookup: CDR1 SGHTS, CDR2 YDEGEE.

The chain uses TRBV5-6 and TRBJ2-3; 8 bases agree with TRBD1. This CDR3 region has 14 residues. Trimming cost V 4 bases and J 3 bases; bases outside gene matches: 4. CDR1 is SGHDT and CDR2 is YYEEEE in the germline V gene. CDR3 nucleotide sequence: TGTGCCAGCAGCATTGGACAGGGAACAGATACGCAGTATTTT. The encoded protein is CASSIGQGTDTQYF.

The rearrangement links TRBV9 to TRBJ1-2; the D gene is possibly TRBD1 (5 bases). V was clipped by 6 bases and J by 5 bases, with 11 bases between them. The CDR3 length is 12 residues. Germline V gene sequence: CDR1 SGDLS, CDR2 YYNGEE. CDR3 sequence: CASNQGAYGYTF. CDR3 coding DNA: TGTGCCAGCAACCAGGGCGCATATGGCTACACCTTC.

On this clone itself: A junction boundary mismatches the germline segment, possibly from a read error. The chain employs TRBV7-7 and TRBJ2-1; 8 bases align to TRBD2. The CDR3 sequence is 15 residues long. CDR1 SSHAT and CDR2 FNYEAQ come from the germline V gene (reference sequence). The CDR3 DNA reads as TGTGCTAGCAGCTTAGAGGTAGCGGGGATGAGTGAGCAGTTCTTC. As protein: CASSLEVAGMSEQFF. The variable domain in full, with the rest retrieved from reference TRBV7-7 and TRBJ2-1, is GAGVSQSPRYKVTKRGQDVTLRCDPISSHATLYWYQQALGQGPEFLTYFNYEAQPDKSGLPSDRFSAERPEGSISTLTIQRTEQRDSAMYRCASSLEVAGMSEQFFGPGTRLTVL.

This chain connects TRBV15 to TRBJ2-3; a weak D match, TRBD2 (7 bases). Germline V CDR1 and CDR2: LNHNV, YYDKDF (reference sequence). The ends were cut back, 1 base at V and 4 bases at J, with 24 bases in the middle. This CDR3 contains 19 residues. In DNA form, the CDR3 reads TGTGCCACCAGCAGAGGTGCTTTCTCGGCGGGGGCGATCGCAGATACGCAGTATTTT. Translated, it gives CATSRGAFSAGAIADTQYF.

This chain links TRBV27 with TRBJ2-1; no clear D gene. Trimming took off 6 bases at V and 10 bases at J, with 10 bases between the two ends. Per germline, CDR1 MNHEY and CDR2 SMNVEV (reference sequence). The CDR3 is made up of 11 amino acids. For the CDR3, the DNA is TGTGCCAGCAGCCTCGGGCCGGAGCAGTTCTTC. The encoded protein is CASSLGPEQFF.

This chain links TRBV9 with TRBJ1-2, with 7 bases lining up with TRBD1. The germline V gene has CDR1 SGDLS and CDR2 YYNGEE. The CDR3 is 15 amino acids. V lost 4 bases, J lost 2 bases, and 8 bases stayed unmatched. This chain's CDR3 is CASSTRQTGNYGYTF. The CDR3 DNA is TGTGCCAGCAGCACTCGACAGACAGGGAACTATGGCTACACCTTC.

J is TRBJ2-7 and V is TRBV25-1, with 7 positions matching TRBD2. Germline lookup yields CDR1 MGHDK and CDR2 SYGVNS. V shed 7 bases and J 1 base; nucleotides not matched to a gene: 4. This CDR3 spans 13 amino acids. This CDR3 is CASKGGASYEQYF. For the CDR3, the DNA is TGTGCCAGCAAGGGAGGGGCGTCCTACGAGCAGTACTTC.

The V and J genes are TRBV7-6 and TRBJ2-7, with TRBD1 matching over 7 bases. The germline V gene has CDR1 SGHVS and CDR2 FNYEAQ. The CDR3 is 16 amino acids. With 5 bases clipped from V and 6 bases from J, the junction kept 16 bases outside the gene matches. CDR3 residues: CASSPRDSPLSGEQYF. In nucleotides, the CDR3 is TGTGCCAGCAGCCCCCGGGACAGCCCTCTCAGCGGCGAGCAGTACTTC.

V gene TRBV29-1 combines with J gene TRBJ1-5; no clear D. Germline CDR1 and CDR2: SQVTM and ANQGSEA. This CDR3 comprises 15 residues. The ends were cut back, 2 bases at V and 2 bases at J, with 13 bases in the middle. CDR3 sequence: CSVEMGGPGNQPQHF. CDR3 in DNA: TGCAGCGTTGAAATGGGAGGGCCGGGCAATCAGCCCCAGCATTTT.

In DNA, the CDR3 is TGTGCCAGCACCGTCGATGGAGTATGGGAAGGGGTCACTGAAGCTTTCTTT. Protein product: CASTVDGVWEGVTEAFF. J is TRBJ1-1 and V is TRBV9; possible D gene TRBD1, 5 bases. V dropped 6 bases and J dropped 4 bases, with 25 bases sitting between them. The CDR3 has 17 residues. CDR1 and CDR2 from the germline V gene are SGDLS and YYNGEE.

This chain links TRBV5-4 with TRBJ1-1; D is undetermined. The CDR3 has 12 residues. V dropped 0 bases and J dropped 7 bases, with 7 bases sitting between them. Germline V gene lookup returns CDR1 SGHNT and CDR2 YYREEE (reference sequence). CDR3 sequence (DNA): TGTGCCAGCAGCTTGGGCAACTTTGAAGCTTTCTTT. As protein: CASSLGNFEAFF.

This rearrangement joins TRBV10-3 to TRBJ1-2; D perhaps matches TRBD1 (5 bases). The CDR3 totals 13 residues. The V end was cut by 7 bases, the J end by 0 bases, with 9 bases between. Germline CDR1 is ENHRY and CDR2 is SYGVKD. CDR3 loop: CAIMGTANYGYTF. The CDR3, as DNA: TGTGCCATCATGGGGACCGCTAACTATGGCTACACCTTC.

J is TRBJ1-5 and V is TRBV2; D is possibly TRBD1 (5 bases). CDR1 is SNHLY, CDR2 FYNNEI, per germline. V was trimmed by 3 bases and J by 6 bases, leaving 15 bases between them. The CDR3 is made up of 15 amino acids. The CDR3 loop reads CASSDWEQEAQPQHF. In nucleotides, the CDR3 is TGTGCCAGCAGTGATTGGGAACAGGAGGCTCAGCCCCAGCATTTT. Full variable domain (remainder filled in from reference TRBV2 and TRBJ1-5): EPEVTQTPSHQVTQMGQEVILRCVPISNHLYFYWYRQILGQKVEFLVSFYNNEISEKSEIFDDQFSVERPDGSNFTLKIRSTKLEDSAMYFCASSDWEQEAQPQHFGDGTRLSIL.

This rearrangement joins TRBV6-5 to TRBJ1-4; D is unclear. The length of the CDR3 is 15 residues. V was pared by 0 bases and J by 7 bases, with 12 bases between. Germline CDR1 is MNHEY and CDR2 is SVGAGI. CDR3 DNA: TGTGCCAGCAGTTACTCTTTCCCCGAGGGTGAAAAACTGTTTTTT. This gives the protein CASSYSFPEGEKLFF.

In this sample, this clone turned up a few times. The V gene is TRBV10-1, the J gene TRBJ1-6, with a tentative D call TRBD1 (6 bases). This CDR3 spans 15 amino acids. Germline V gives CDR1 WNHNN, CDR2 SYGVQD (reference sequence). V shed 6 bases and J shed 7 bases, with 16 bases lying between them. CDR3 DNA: TGCGCCAGCAGCTTCGGACAGAAGGGGAATTCACCCCTCCACTTT. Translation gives CASSFGQKGNSPLHF.

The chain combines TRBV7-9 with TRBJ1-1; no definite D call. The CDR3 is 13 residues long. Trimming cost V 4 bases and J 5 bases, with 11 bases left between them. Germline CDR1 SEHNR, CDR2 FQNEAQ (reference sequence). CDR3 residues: CASSSIGRTEAFF. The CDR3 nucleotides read TGTGCCAGCAGCTCCATAGGGAGGACTGAAGCTTTCTTT.

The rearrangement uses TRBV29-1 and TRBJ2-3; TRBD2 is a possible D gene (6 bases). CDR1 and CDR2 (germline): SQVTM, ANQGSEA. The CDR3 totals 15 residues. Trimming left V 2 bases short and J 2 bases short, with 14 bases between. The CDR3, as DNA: TGCAGCGTTGAAAACCGAGTAGCGGTCACAGATACGCAGTATTTT. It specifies CSVENRVAVTDTQYF.

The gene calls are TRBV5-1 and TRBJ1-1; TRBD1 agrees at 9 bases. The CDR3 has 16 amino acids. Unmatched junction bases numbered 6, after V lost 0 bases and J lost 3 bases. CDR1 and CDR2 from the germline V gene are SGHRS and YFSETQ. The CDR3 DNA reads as TGCGCCAGCAGCTTGGGGGACAGGGAATACGACACTGAAGCTTTCTTT. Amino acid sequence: CASSLGDREYDTEAFF.

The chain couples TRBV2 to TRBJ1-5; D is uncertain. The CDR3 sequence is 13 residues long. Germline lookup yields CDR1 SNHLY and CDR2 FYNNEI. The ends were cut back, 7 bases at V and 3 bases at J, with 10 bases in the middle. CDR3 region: CASIGGDNQPQHF. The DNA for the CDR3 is TGTGCCAGCATTGGAGGTGACAATCAGCCCCAGCATTTT.

The CDR3 DNA reads as TGCGCCAGCAGATTAACCTGGGGCCCATGGGAGCAGTACTTC. Encoded protein: CASRLTWGPWEQYF. The chain couples TRBV5-1 to TRBJ2-7; possibly TRBD1 for D (5 bases). Germline-derived CDR1 and CDR2 are SGHRS and YFSETQ. Between the trimmed V and J ends, which lost 5 bases and 7 bases, there was a span of 19 bases. CDR3 length: 14 residues.

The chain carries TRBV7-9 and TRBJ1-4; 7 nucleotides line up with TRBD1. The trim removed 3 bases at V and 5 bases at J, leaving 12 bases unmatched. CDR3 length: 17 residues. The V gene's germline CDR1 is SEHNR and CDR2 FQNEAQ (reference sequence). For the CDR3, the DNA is TGTGCCAGCAGCTTGGAGGGGGCGCAAACCGCAAATGAAAAACTGTTTTTT. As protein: CASSLEGAQTANEKLFF.

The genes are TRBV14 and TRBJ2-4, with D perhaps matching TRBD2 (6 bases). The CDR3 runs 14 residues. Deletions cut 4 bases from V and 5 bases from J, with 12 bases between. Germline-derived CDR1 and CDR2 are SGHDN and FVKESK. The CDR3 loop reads CASSPLEGQNIQYF. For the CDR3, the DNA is TGTGCCAGCAGCCCCCTGGAGGGGCAAAACATTCAGTACTTC. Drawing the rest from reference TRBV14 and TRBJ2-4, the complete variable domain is EAGVTQFPSHSVIEKGQTVTLRCDPISGHDNLYWYRRVMGKEIKFLLHFVKESKQDESGMPNNRFLAERTGGTYSTLKVQPAELEDSGVYFCASSPLEGQNIQYFGAGTRLSVL.

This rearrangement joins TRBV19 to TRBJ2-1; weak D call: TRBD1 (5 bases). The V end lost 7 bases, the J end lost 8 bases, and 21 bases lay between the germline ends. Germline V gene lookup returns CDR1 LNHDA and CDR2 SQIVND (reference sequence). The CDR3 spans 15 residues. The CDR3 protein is CASTSRPRAGDEQFF. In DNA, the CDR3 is TGTGCCAGTACCTCTCGGCCCAGGGCCGGCGATGAGCAGTTCTTC.

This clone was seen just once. DNA of the CDR3: TGTGCCAGCAGCCGGACAGGGTCCTACGAGCAGTACTTC. Encoded protein: CASSRTGSYEQYF. The rearrangement links TRBV11-3 to TRBJ2-7; 8 nucleotides agree with TRBD1. In germline, CDR1 is SGHNT, CDR2 YENEEA. Trimming removed 5 bases from V and 1 base from J; junction bases left unmatched: 1. The CDR3 has 13 residues.

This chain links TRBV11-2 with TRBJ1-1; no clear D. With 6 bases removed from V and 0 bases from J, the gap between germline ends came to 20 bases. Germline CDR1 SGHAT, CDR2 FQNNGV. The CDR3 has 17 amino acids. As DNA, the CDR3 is TGTGCCAGCAGACTCACAAGCCTAAGCGGTTTGAACACTGAAGCTTTCTTT. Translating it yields CASRLTSLSGLNTEAFF.